These 13 T cell receptor beta chains were sequenced from one sample in a study of T-cell reconstitution after alpha-beta-depleted transplantation in children. Researchers prepared the TCRbeta library using unique molecular identifiers, the study reports. From the PCR reads, TCRdb called clonotypes with MiXCR, one entry per CDR3 protein. The data show nearly 550,000 distinct CDR3 sequences, around 20% seen once. This material consisted of PBMCs from the stem cell graft donor, taken from the stem cell graft. These receptors all come from a human donor who donated a stem cell graft to a child with acute lymphoblastic leukemia.

This sequence joins TRBV10-3 and TRBJ2-3; D unclear. The V gene's germline CDR1 is ENHRY and CDR2 SYGVKD. V dropped 2 bases and J dropped 0 bases, with 9 bases sitting between them. This CDR3 region has 15 residues. The CDR3 region has the DNA TGTGCCATCAGTGAGCGGCAGGCTAGCACAGATACGCAGTATTTT. Translating gives CAISERQASTDTQYF.

This clonotype showed up many times. V usage is TRBV29-1 and J usage is TRBJ2-1, with 9 bases lining up with TRBD2. The length of the CDR3 is 15 residues. CDR1 SQVTM and CDR2 ANQGSEA come from the germline V gene. Trimming cost V 1 base and J 3 bases; bases outside gene matches: 4. Here the CDR3 reads CSVEGGSGSYNEQFF. CDR3 in DNA: TGCAGCGTTGAAGGAGGTAGCGGGAGCTACAATGAGCAGTTCTTC.

This clonotype was seen ten or more times. V and J are TRBV16 and TRBJ1-1; a possible D gene is TRBD1 (5 bases). The germline CDR1 and CDR2 sequences are KGHSY and FQNENV. The CDR3 has 15 residues. The V gene lost 0 bases and the J gene lost 6 bases, with 14 bases spanning the gap. The CDR3 loop reads CASSQSRGASAEAFF. The CDR3 DNA reads as TGTGCCAGCAGCCAATCGCGCGGGGCCAGTGCTGAAGCTTTCTTT.

This clonotype has a handful of counts. The V gene is TRBV6-5, the J gene TRBJ2-2; D remains ambiguous. Germline values: CDR1 MNHEY, CDR2 SVGAGI. The CDR3 consists of 14 residues. Trimming removed 2 bases at V and 5 bases at J, with 9 bases between. The CDR3 region is CASSYARATGELFF. In DNA, the CDR3 is TGTGCCAGCAGTTACGCTCGCGCGACCGGGGAGCTGTTTTTT.

This clonotype appeared a few times. The chain has TRBV7-6 and TRBJ2-3; D gene ambiguous. The V gene's germline CDR1 is SGHVS and CDR2 FNYEAQ. Trimming took off 4 bases at V and 4 bases at J, with 27 bases between the two ends. This CDR3 spans 19 amino acids. The CDR3 protein is CASSSPELPLESVPDTQYF. The CDR3 DNA reads TGTGCCAGCAGCTCCCCCGAGCTACCACTTGAATCCGTTCCAGATACGCAGTATTTT.

The CDR3 reads CASSPWTGATPYEQYF. CDR3 DNA sequence: TGTGCCAGCAGCCCCTGGACAGGGGCGACTCCCTACGAGCAGTACTTC. V and J are TRBV11-2 and TRBJ2-7; 9 nucleotides line up with TRBD1. CDR3 size: 16 residues. J lost 2 bases, V lost 5 bases, and 10 bases had no gene match. In germline, CDR1 is SGHAT, CDR2 FQNNGV.

The rearrangement links TRBV5-1 to TRBJ1-2, with a possible D match to TRBD1 (6 bases). Germline V gives CDR1 SGHRS, CDR2 YFSETQ. CDR3 length equals 13 residues. V lost 4 bases, J lost 1 base, and 8 bases lay in between. The CDR3 spells CASSVDSNYGYTF. As DNA, the CDR3 is TGCGCCAGCAGCGTGGACAGTAACTATGGCTACACCTTC.

This chain uses TRBV7-9 with TRBJ2-7; 7 positions agree with TRBD1. V was pared by 4 bases and J by 8 bases, with 5 bases of the junction left unmatched. CDR3 length: 12 residues. Per germline, CDR1 SEHNR and CDR2 FQNEAQ (reference sequence). CDR3 region: CASSSIQGQQYF. CDR3 in DNA: TGTGCCAGCAGCTCGATACAGGGGCAGCAGTACTTC. The full variable domain, in which reference TRBV7-9 and TRBJ2-7 provide the parts outside the CDR3, is DTGVSQNPRHKITKRGQNVTFRCDPISEHNRLYWYRQTLGQGPEFLTYFQNEAQLEKSRLLSDRFSAERPKGSFSTLEIQRTEQGDSAMYLCASSSIQGQQYFGPGTRLTVT.

This clonotype occurred a few times. The rearrangement links TRBV2 to TRBJ2-3, with 7 bases that match TRBD2. The germline V gene has CDR1 SNHLY and CDR2 FYNNEI. J was trimmed by 2 bases and V by 8 bases; bases with no gene match: 7. This CDR3 has 14 residues. In nucleotides, the CDR3 is TGTGCCAGCTATGGCGGGGGTTCCACAGATACGCAGTATTTT. Residues: CASYGGGSTDTQYF.

This clonotype was detected a few times. The chain has TRBV2 and TRBJ2-1, with TRBD2 matching over 10 bases. This CDR3 has 16 residues. From germline, CDR1 is SNHLY and CDR2 FYNNEI. Trimming took 3 bases from V and 10 from J; bases not matched to a gene: 12. This CDR3 reads CASSDARLAGRGEQFF. CDR3 bases: TGTGCCAGCAGTGACGCTCGACTAGCGGGCCGAGGAGAGCAGTTCTTC.

This clonotype was seen a handful of times. The gene calls are TRBV11-2 and TRBJ1-1, with a possible D match to TRBD1 (5 bases). V gave up 3 bases and J gave up 6 bases, with 17 bases separating them. This CDR3 region has 15 residues. Germline-derived CDR1 and CDR2 are SGHAT and FQNNGV. CDR3: CASSLMGKGYSEAFF. The CDR3 bases are TGTGCCAGCAGCTTGATGGGGAAGGGGTATTCTGAAGCTTTCTTT.

This clonotype appeared a few times. This sequence joins TRBV6-5 and TRBJ2-1; TRBD2 matches 10 bases. The CDR3 has 14 residues. Germline V gives CDR1 MNHEY, CDR2 SVGAGI. With 2 bases clipped from V and 7 bases from J, the junction kept 2 bases outside the gene matches. The CDR3 sequence: CASSYTSGINEQFF. The CDR3 nucleotides are TGTGCCAGCAGTTACACTAGCGGGATTAATGAGCAGTTCTTC.

This clonotype was counted a few times. The rearrangement uses TRBV6-5 and TRBJ2-3; 10 bases match TRBD2. Germline V gives CDR1 MNHEY, CDR2 SVGAGI. V lost 4 bases, J lost 3 bases, and 7 bases stayed unmatched. This CDR3 is built from 16 residues. CDR3 coding DNA: TGTGCCAGCAGTTTGTGGGTAGCGGGAGGAACAGATACGCAGTATTTT. This sequence encodes CASSLWVAGGTDTQYF.